Listed here is a single T cell receptor beta chain. This entry belongs to a study of blood T cell repertoires in COVID-19. On the study more broadly: The United States, Italy and Spain supplied acute and convalescent COVID-19 samples. The analysed material was cDNA or gDNA that came from T cells, B-cell-depleted T cells, or PBMCs.

This CDR3 spans 16 amino acids. Germline trimming cut 4 bases from V and 3 bases from J; bases unmatched to any gene: 7. Germline CDR1 reads SGHDN; CDR2 reads FVKESK. Per the original methods: Estimates of nucleated cell counts were drawn from the amplification of reference gene primers. Libraries were prepared by immunoSEQ multiplex PCR; TCRdb keeps only in-frame clonotypes and omits some of them. That table gives V, J and clone size, and the DNA gave D and trimming. The sample lists 350,000 to 450,000 clones, about 87% seen once, with under 3% in the top ten. The gene calls are TRBV14 and TRBJ2-3, with 10 positions matching TRBD1. The clonotype originates from a human donor in a cohort sampled during active COVID-19. The sequenced material came from peripheral blood. CDR3 protein: CASSLFRTGGTDTQYF. The CDR3 coding sequence is TGTGCCAGCAGCCTTTTTAGGACAGGGGGGACAGATACGCAGTATTTT.